These 2 T cell receptor beta chains were sequenced from one sample in a study of T cell responses to AZD1222 COVID-19 vaccine. TCRdb's copy holds only in-frame clones and misses some; the assay was immunoSEQ multiplex PCR. This table holds 95,000 to 100,000 clones, about 88% found once. The sequencing used peripheral blood, collected on day 0 of AZD1222 vaccination. The receptors stem from an adult in good health.

The chain carries TRBV19 and TRBJ2-3; D is unclear. V was pared by 5 bases and J by 2 bases, with 23 bases between. The germline V gene encodes CDR1 LNHDA and CDR2 SQIVND (reference sequence). The CDR3 runs to 18 residues. CDR3 in amino acids: CASSASPRSGTFTDTQYF. As DNA, the CDR3 is TGTGCCAGTAGTGCCTCCCCTAGATCAGGAACGTTCACAGATACGCAGTATTTT. The complete variable domain, with remaining parts taken from reference TRBV19 and TRBJ2-3, reads DGGITQSPKYLFRKEGQNVTLSCEQNLNHDAMYWYRQDPGQGLRLIYYSQIVNDFQKGDIAEGYSVSREKKESFPLTVTSAQKNPTAFYLCASSASPRSGTFTDTQYFGPGTRLTVL.

The gene calls are TRBV7-2 and TRBJ1-1; no clear D gene. The CDR3 has 13 residues. V dropped 3 bases and J dropped 1 base, with 6 bases sitting between them. Germline lookup yields CDR1 SGHTA and CDR2 FQGNSA. In nucleotides, the CDR3 is TGTGCCAGCAGCTTCACGGGGAACACTGAAGCTTTCTTT. Protein product: CASSFTGNTEAFF.